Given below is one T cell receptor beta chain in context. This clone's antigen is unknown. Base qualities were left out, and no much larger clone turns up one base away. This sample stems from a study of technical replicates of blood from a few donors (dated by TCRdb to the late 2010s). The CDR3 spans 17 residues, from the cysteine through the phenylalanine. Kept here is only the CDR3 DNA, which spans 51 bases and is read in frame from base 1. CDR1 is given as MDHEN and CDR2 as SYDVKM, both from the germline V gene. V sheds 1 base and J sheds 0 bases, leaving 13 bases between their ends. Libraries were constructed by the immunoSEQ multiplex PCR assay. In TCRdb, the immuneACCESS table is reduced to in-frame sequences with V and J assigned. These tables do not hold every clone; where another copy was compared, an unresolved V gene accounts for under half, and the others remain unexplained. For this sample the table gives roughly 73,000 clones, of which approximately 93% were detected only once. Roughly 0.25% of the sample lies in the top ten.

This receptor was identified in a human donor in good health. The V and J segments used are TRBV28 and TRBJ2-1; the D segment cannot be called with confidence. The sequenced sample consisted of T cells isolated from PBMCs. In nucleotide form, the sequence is TGTGCCAGCAGTTTATTCGACTTTAAGAGCTCCTACAATGAGCAGTTCTTC. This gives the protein CASSLFDFKSSYNEQFF.